This entry lists 4 T cell receptor beta chains sequenced from one sample in a study of cytomegalovirus exposure and HLA in healthy donors. This table comes from immunoSEQ multiplex PCR, and its TCRdb copy is limited to in-frame clones, with some not included. The sample lists about 50,000 clones; approximately 90% were seen once. Sequences were obtained from PBMCs. Receptor source: a man aged 18 to 35 in good health and CMV-seronegative.

This clone was observed a single time. The gene calls are TRBV9 and TRBJ1-5, with unresolved D. Looked up from germline, CDR1 is SGDLS and CDR2 is YYNGEE. V lost 4 bases to trimming and J lost 2 bases, with 19 bases between them. The CDR3 is 17 residues long. The DNA for the CDR3 is TGTGCCAGCAGCCCGGGAGAAGGAGGGTACGGCAATCAGCCCCAGCATTTT. Protein product: CASSPGEGGYGNQPQHF.

This sequence joins TRBV14 and TRBJ1-2; 7 nucleotides align to TRBD1. This CDR3 contains 12 residues. Trimming cost V 4 bases and J 7 bases; bases outside gene matches: 3. In germline, CDR1 is SGHDN, CDR2 FVKESK. This CDR3 is CASSPNRGGYTF. Here the CDR3 DNA reads TGTGCCAGCAGCCCGAACAGGGGTGGCTACACCTTC.

The genes are TRBV27 and TRBJ2-1; 7 nucleotides match TRBD2. The CDR3 covers 16 residues. Looked up from germline, CDR1 is MNHEY and CDR2 is SMNVEV (reference sequence). V gave up 4 bases and J gave up 7 bases; unmatched junction bases: 13. The CDR3 DNA reads TGTGCCAGCAGTTCACAACGGGACTATGTTATGAATGAGCAGTTCTTC. This codes for CASSSQRDYVMNEQFF.

The V call is TRBV28, the J call TRBJ1-2, with TRBD1 matching over 8 bases. In germline, CDR1 is MDHEN, CDR2 SYDVKM. V shed 2 bases, J shed 8 bases, and the junction held 4 bases outside the gene matches. The CDR3 consists of 13 residues. CDR3 residues: CASSLQGARGYTF. In DNA form, the CDR3 reads TGTGCCAGCAGTTTACAGGGGGCGCGAGGCTACACCTTC.